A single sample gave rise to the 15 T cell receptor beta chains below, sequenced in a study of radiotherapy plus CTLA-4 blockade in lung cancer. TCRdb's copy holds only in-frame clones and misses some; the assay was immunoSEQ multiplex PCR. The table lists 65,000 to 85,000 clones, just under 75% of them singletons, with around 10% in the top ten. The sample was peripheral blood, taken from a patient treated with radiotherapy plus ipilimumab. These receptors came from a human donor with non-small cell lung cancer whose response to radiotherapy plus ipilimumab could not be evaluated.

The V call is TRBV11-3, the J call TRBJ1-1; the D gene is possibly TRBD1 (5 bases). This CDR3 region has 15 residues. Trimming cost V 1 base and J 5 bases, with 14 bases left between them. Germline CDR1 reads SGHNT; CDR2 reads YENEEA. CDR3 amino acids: CASSLAGGEGTEAFF. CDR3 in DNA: TGTGCCAGCAGCTTAGCGGGGGGAGAGGGAACTGAAGCTTTCTTT.

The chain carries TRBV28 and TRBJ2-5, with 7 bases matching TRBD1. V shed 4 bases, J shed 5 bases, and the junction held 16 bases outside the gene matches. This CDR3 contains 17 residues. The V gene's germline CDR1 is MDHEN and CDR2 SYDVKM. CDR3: CASSSPTPTGSRETQYF. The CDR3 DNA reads TGTGCCAGCAGTTCCCCCACCCCGACAGGGAGCAGGGAGACCCAGTACTTC.

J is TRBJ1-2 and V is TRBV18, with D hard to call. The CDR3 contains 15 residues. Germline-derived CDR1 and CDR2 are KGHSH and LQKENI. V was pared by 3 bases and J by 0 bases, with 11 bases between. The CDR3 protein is CASSPRGASNYGYTF. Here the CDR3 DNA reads TGTGCCAGCTCACCTCGAGGTGCCTCTAACTATGGCTACACCTTC.

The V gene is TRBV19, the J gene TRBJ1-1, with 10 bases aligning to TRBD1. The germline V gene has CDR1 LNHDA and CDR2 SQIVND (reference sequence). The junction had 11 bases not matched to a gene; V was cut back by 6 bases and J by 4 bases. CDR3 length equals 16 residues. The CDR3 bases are TGTGCCAGTAGCAAACGGGACAGGGGATGGGGCACTGAAGCTTTCTTT. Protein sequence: CASSKRDRGWGTEAFF.

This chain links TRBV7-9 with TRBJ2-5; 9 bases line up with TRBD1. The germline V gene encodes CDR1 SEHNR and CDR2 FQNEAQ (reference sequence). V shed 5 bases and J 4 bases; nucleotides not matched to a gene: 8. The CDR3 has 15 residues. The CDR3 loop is CASSPKDRGGETQYF. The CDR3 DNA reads TGTGCCAGCAGCCCCAAGGACAGGGGAGGAGAGACCCAGTACTTC.

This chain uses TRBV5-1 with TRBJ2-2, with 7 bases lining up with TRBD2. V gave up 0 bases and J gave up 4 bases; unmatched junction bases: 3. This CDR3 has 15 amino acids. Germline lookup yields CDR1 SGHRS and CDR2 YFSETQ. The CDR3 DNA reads TGCGCCAGCAGCTTGGAAGCGGGAATCACCGGGGAGCTGTTTTTT. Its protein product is CASSLEAGITGELFF.

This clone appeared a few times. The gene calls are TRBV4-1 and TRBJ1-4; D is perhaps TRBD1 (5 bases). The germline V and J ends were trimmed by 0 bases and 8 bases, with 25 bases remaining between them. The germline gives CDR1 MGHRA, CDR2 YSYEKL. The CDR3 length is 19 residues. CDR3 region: CASSQEAYPPTVEYEKLFF. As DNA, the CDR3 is TGCGCCAGCAGCCAAGAGGCTTACCCTCCGACAGTTGAATACGAAAAACTGTTTTTT.

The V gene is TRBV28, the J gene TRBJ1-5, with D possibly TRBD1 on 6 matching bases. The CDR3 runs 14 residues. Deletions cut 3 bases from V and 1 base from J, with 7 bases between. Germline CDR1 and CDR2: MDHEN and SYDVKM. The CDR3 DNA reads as TGTGCCAGCAGTTTTCAGGGGAGCAATCAGCCCCAGCATTTT. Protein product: CASSFQGSNQPQHF. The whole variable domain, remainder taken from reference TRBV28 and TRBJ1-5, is DVKVTQSSRYLVKRTGEKVFLECVQDMDHENMFWYRQDPGLGLRLIYFSYDVKMKEKGDIPEGYSVSREKKERFSLILESASTNQTSMYLCASSFQGSNQPQHFGDGTRLSIL.

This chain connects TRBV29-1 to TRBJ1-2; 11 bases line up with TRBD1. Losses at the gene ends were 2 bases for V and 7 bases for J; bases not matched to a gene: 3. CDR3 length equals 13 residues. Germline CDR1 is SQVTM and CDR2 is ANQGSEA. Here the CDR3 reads CSVERGQGAGYTF. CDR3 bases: TGCAGCGTTGAACGCGGACAGGGGGCTGGCTACACCTTC.

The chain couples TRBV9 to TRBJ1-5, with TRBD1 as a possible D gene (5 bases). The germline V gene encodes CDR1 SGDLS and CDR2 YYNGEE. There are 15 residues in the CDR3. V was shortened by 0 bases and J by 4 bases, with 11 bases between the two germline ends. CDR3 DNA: TGTGCCAGCAGCGTAGACGTAGGGGAAAATCAGCCCCAGCATTTT. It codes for CASSVDVGENQPQHF.

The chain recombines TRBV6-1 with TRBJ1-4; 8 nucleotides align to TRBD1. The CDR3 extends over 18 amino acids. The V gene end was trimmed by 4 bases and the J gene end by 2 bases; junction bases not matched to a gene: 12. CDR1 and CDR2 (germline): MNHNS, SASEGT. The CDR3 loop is CASSVALRQGATNEKLFF. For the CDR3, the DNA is TGTGCCAGCAGTGTGGCCCTCCGGCAGGGGGCGACTAATGAAAAACTGTTTTTT.

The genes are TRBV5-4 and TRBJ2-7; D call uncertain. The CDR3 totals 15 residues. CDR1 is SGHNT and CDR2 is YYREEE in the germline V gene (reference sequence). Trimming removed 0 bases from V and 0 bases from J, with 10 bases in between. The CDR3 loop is CASSLATFSSYEQYF. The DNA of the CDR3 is TGTGCCAGCAGCTTGGCCACGTTCAGCTCCTACGAGCAGTACTTC.

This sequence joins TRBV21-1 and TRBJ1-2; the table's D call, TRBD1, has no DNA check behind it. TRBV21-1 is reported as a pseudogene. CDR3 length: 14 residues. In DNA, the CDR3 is TGTGCCAGCAGCAAAGTTCAGGGGAGCTATGGCTACACCTTC. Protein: CASSKVQGSYGYTF.

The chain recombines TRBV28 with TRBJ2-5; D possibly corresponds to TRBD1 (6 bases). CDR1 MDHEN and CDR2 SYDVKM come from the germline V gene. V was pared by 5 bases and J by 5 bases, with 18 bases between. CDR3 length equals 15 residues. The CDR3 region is CASSLRQAWGETQYF. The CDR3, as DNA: TGTGCCAGCAGTCTCCGACAGGCGTGGGGGGAGACCCAGTACTTC.

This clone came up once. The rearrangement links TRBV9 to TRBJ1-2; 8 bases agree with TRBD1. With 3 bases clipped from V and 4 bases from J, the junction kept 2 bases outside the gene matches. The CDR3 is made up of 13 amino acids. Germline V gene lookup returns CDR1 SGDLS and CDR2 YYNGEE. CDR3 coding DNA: TGTGCCAGCAGCGGACAGGGGCTCTATGGCTACACCTTC. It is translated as CASSGQGLYGYTF.